This is a list of T cell receptor beta chains from one sample in a study of blood T cell repertoires in COVID-19. TCRdb's table, derived via immunoSEQ multiplex PCR, lists solely in-frame clones and lacks some. This sample carries about 250,000 clones, roughly four fifths of them seen once, and the ten largest clones take 8.9%. The sample comprised peripheral blood. These receptors were collected from a man older than 75 with acute or convalescent COVID-19. CDR3s include the opening cysteine and the closing phenylalanine or tryptophan. The D gene is left open where the match is weak. Size values are once, few and many counts, or a class for expanded clones, and some rows have none.

d_call: -
v_call: TRBV14
clone_size: few
j_call: TRBJ1-1
cdr3_nt: TGTGCCAGCAGCCTACAGATGAACACTGAAGCTTTCTTT
cdr3_aa: CASSLQMNTEAFF

d_call: -
v_call: TRBV4-1
clone_size: -
j_call: TRBJ1-5
cdr3_nt: TGCGCCAGCAGCCAAGATGGGGGGCAGCCCCAGCATTTT
cdr3_aa: CASSQDGGQPQHF

d_call: -
v_call: TRBV4-2
clone_size: -
j_call: TRBJ1-4
cdr3_nt: TGTGCCAGCAGCCAAGGTGCGCGGGCTAATGAAAAACTGTTTTTT
cdr3_aa: CASSQGARANEKLFF

d_call: -
v_call: TRBV6-5
clone_size: -
j_call: TRBJ1-2
cdr3_nt: TGTGCCAGCACCATAAGCCTTAACTATGGCTACACCTTC
cdr3_aa: CASTISLNYGYTF

d_call: -
v_call: TRBV5-4
clone_size: few
j_call: TRBJ2-7
cdr3_nt: TGTGCCAGCAGCTTGGACTCAGGTTGGTACGAGCAGTACTTC
cdr3_aa: CASSLDSGWYEQYF

d_call: TRBD2
v_call: TRBV7-8
clone_size: -
j_call: TRBJ2-3
cdr3_nt: TGTGCCAGCAGCCCCACGGGACTAGCGGGTCAGGCGCAGTATTTT
cdr3_aa: CASSPTGLAGQAQYF

d_call: TRBD1
v_call: TRBV19
clone_size: -
j_call: TRBJ1-1
cdr3_nt: TGTGCCAGTAGCCCCTCTGGACAGGGTGAAGCTTTCTTT
cdr3_aa: CASSPSGQGEAFF

d_call: -
v_call: TRBV6-5
clone_size: -
j_call: TRBJ1-6
cdr3_nt: TGTGCCAGCAGTTCCCTTGTCTCACCCCTCCACTTT
cdr3_aa: CASSSLVSPLHF

d_call: TRBD2
v_call: TRBV6-6
clone_size: -
j_call: TRBJ2-1
cdr3_nt: TGTGCCAGCAGCCGACTAGCGGATACCTACAATGAGCAGTTCTTC
cdr3_aa: CASSRLADTYNEQFF

d_call: -
v_call: TRBV27
clone_size: once
j_call: TRBJ2-7
cdr3_nt: TGTGCCAGCAGAAAACAGGGAAGCTCCTACGAGCAGTACTTC
cdr3_aa: CASRKQGSSYEQYF

d_call: -
v_call: TRBV18
clone_size: -
j_call: TRBJ1-4
cdr3_nt: TGTGCCAGCTCACCGGGGAGTTCTAATGAAAAACTGTTTTTT
cdr3_aa: CASSPGSSNEKLFF

d_call: TRBD1
v_call: TRBV24-1
clone_size: -
j_call: TRBJ2-1
cdr3_nt: TGTGCCACCAGTGATCTCTATAAGCCGGCCGGACAGGGGACTCAGCAGTTCTTC
cdr3_aa: CATSDLYKPAGQGTQQFF

d_call: -
v_call: TRBV5-5
clone_size: once
j_call: TRBJ2-3
cdr3_nt: TGTGCCAGCAGCTCCCTGGCTGGGGTGGAGGACACAGATACGCAGTATTTT
cdr3_aa: CASSSLAGVEDTDTQYF

d_call: -
v_call: TRBV11-2
clone_size: few
j_call: TRBJ2-7
cdr3_nt: TGTGCCAGCAGCGACTACCAGGACAGCCTCTCCTACGAGCAGTACTTC
cdr3_aa: CASSDYQDSLSYEQYF

d_call: TRBD2
v_call: TRBV19
clone_size: -
j_call: TRBJ2-1
cdr3_nt: TGTGCCAGTAGTAGCGGGACTAGCGGATACAATGAGCAGTTCTTC
cdr3_aa: CASSSGTSGYNEQFF

d_call: TRBD1
v_call: TRBV14
clone_size: -
j_call: TRBJ2-7
cdr3_nt: TGTGCCAGCAGCCTCTGGACAGGGAACGAGCAGTACTTC
cdr3_aa: CASSLWTGNEQYF

d_call: TRBD1
v_call: TRBV19
clone_size: few
j_call: TRBJ1-5
cdr3_nt: TGTGCCAGTAGCACCCGACAGGGAATGAGTCAGCCCCAGCATTTT
cdr3_aa: CASSTRQGMSQPQHF

d_call: -
v_call: TRBV3-1/TRBV3-2
clone_size: -
j_call: TRBJ2-2
cdr3_nt: TGTGCCAGCAGCCAATATGTAACTTCCCCCGGGGAGCTGTTTTTT
cdr3_aa: CASSQYVTSPGELFF

d_call: -
v_call: TRBV30
clone_size: -
j_call: TRBJ1-1
cdr3_nt: TGTGCCGTTAGAGGGAGAGGGGGCACTGAAGCTTTCTTT
cdr3_aa: CAVRGRGGTEAFF

d_call: TRBD1
v_call: TRBV24-1
clone_size: -
j_call: TRBJ1-2
cdr3_nt: TGTGCCACCAGTGACCCTACACGGACAGGGACCTATGGCTACACCTTC
cdr3_aa: CATSDPTRTGTYGYTF

d_call: TRBD1
v_call: TRBV18
clone_size: few
j_call: TRBJ1-1
cdr3_nt: TGTGCCAGCTCCCCGTCCCGGGACAGGGTAGCTTTCTTT
cdr3_aa: CASSPSRDRVAFF

d_call: -
v_call: TRBV3-1/TRBV3-2
clone_size: few
j_call: TRBJ1-4
cdr3_nt: TGTGCCAGCAGCCAACCCCAGGGATTTAATGAAAAACTGTTTTTT
cdr3_aa: CASSQPQGFNEKLFF

d_call: TRBD2
v_call: TRBV5-1
clone_size: -
j_call: TRBJ2-2
cdr3_nt: TGCGCCAGCAGCTTGGCAGCGGGGGCGCGGAACGGGGAGCTGTTTTTT
cdr3_aa: CASSLAAGARNGELFF